The 3 T cell receptor beta chains given below trace back to one sample, sequenced in a study of monozygotic twins with inflammatory bowel disease. Reprocessing the 5' RACE reads, TCRdb reports a single entry for every CDR3 protein and omits DNA. The sample yields approximately 330,000 distinct CDR3 sequences, of which the top ten take up 2%. Sample: blood. These receptors all come from a human donor with ulcerative colitis or Crohn's disease, or a healthy co-twin of an affected twin (not recorded which).

This sequence joins TRBV3-1 and TRBJ1-3. CDR3 length equals 15 residues. Per germline, CDR1 LGHDT and CDR2 YNNKEL (reference sequence). CDR3: CASSQEFGGRNTIYF.

The V and J genes are TRBV7-3 and TRBJ2-2; TCRdb lists TRBD2, though no DNA is available to test this call. CDR1 and CDR2 (germline): SGHTA, FQGTGA. CDR3 size: 15 residues. CDR3 region: CASSLGIRGPGELFF.

The chain has TRBV7-3 and TRBJ2-3. This CDR3 comprises 15 residues. Germline V gene data show CDR1 as SGHTA and CDR2 as FQGTGA. The CDR3 sequence: CASSLLGLAADTQYF.